The clone carrying this TCR beta chain was counted at least ten times. The data derive from a study of kidney transplant recipient with SARS-CoV-2 infection. TCRdb ran MiXCR on the reads and lists one entry per CDR3 protein. The profile shows under 300,000 distinct CDR3 sequences, 25% to 35% of them singletons. The specimen comprised a blood sample, sampled at baseline and between days 110 and 120 from a kidney transplant recipient. The TCR sequence derives from a male patient between 25 and 40 years old who had COVID-19 and was a kidney transplant recipient. Some T cells may have originated in the graft donor.

The CDR3 DNA follows: TGTGCCAGCAGTTTAGGACAGGGATTTACTGGGGCCAACGTCCTGACTTTC. This codes for CASSLGQGFTGANVLTF. The chain has TRBV12-3 or TRBV12-4 and TRBJ2-6; 7 nucleotides match TRBD1. V was pared by 1 base and J by 2 bases, with 5 bases of the junction left unmatched. The CDR3 has 17 residues.